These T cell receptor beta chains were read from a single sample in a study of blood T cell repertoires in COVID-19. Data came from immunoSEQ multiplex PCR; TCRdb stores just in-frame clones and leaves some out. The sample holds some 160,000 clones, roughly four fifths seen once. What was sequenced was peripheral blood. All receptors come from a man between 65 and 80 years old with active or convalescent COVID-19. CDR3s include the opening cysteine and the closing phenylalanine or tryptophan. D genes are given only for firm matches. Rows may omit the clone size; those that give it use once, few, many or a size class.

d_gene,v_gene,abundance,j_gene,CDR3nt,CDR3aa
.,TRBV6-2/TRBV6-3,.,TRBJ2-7,TGTGCCAGCAGCCCCGCAGCCGGAGGTCCCTACGAGCAGTACTTC,CASSPAAGGPYEQYF
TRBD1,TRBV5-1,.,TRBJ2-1,TGCGCCAGCAGCCGTTTCTCCGGGACAGTTCGTAATGAGCAGTTCTTC,CASSRFSGTVRNEQFF
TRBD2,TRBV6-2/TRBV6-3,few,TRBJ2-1,TGTGCCAGCAGTACCTATCCCGGCGGGAGGGTGGCCGGGGACGAGCAGTTCTTC,CASSTYPGGRVAGDEQFF
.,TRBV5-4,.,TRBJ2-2,TGTGCCAGCAGCCAACCGACAGGCCCCACCGGGGAGCTGTTTTTT,CASSQPTGPTGELFF
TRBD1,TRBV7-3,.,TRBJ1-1,TGTGCCAGCAGGCAAACAGGGGGCACTGAAGCTTTCTTT,CASRQTGGTEAFF
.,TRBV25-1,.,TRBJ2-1,TGTGCCAGCACTAGGGGCTATAATGAGCAGTTCTTC,CASTRGYNEQFF
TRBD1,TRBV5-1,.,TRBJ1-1,TGCGCCAGCAGCTTGTCAGGGGGAGACACTGAAGCTTTCTTT,CASSLSGGDTEAFF
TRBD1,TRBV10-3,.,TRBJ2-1,TGTGCCATCAGTGGTTCAGGGGGCTTATCGAATGAGCAGTTCTTC,CAISGSGGLSNEQFF
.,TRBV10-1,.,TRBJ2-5,TGCGCCAGCAGTGAGTCGACAGCGAAAGAGACCCAGTACTTC,CASSESTAKETQYF
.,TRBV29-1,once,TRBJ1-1,TGCAGCGTTGCCAGGGTGAACACTGAAGCTTTCTTT,CSVARVNTEAFF
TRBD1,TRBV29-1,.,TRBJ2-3,TGCAGCGTTGAAAGGGGGTCAGGGGGAAATACGCAGTATTTT,CSVERGSGGNTQYF